The clone carrying this TCR beta chain was observed a handful of times. The CDR3 consists of 16 residues. Germline-derived CDR1 and CDR2 are ENHRY and SYGVKD. Deletions cut 5 bases from V and 1 base from J, with 14 bases between. This sample was included in a study of identical twins. TCRdb reprocessed the 5' RACE reads via MiXCR and lists one record per CDR3 protein. The sample lists roughly 350,000 distinct CDR3 sequences, 9% occurring once. Source material: naive T cells sorted from blood. This clonotype originated in a woman between 45 and 60 years old in good health. The chain has TRBV10-3 and TRBJ2-2; TRBD2 might be the D (5 bases). CDR3 sequence (DNA): TGTGCCATCAGTCTCCTACCGGACTGGAACACCGGGGAGCTGTTTTTT. This codes for CAISLLPDWNTGELFF.